The sequence of this T cell receptor (beta chain) was determined in a study of blood T cells in healthy people across ages. Study in general: Every two T cells gave about one barcoded beta molecule via template switching. Overall study results and limits: Compared with aged donors, long-lived donors showed fewer expanded clones, suggesting selection.

This clonotype was seen just once. Antigen unknown. A sample-barcoded 5' primer and a J-beta primer mix were used in a second PCR of about 7 to 12 cycles. Tagging of each cDNA molecule was performed by a template-switch adaptor with 12 random nucleotides. TCRdb re-called the 5' RACE reads through MiXCR, storing one row per CDR3 protein. Of hundreds of thousands of distinct CDR3 sequences listed, 45% to 50% are singletons. Germline-derived CDR1 and CDR2 are SGHTA and FQGNSA. V was pared by 5 bases and J by 7 bases, with 20 bases of the junction left unmatched. CDR3 length equals 18 residues. Sequenced sample: blood. The TCR originated in a woman aged 55 to 70 in good health. This chain joins TRBV7-2 and TRBJ2-1, with 7 bases fitting TRBD2. The chain's CDR3 is CASSLFPWGGRDENEQFF. The CDR3, as DNA: TGTGCCAGCAGCCTTTTCCCCTGGGGCGGGAGAGACGAAAATGAGCAGTTCTTC.